These T cell receptor beta chains were read from a single sample in a study of blood T cells in healthy people across ages. Each CDR3 protein is one row after TCRdb ran MiXCR on the 5' RACE reads. The sample records around 700,000 distinct CDR3 sequences, 20% to 25% being singletons. Another study also made use of these data, one on T cells of mothers and their children.

Material for sequencing was blood. These receptors all come from a boy aged 5 to 17 in good health. CDR3s include the opening cysteine and the closing phenylalanine or tryptophan. Each record gives: V gene, D gene, J gene, clone size, CDR3 protein, CDR3 DNA. The D gene is left open where the match is weak. Clone size is not always given. Where it is, it says once, few, many or a class for expanded clones.

>TRBV28|TRBD1|TRBJ1-1|.
CASSSTGEVNTEAFF
TGTGCCAGCAGTTCAACAGGGGAAGTGAACACTGAAGCTTTCTTT
>TRBV20-1|TRBD2|TRBJ2-7|.
CSARPTSGSYEQYF
TGCAGTGCTAGGCCCACTAGCGGCTCCTACGAGCAGTACTTC
>TRBV28|.|TRBJ2-4|few
CASSLQGLLAKNIQYF
TGTGCCAGCAGTTTACAAGGCCTTCTAGCCAAAAACATTCAGTACTTC
>TRBV29-1|TRBD1|TRBJ1-1|few
CSVALLTGETEAFF
TGCAGCGTTGCCCTTTTGACAGGGGAGACTGAAGCTTTCTTT
>TRBV6-6|.|TRBJ1-2|few
CASLPVRFFNYGYTF
TGTGCCAGCCTACCAGTTAGGTTTTTTAACTATGGCTACACCTTC
>TRBV28|.|TRBJ2-1|.
CATSYVGVKFF
TGTGCCACCTCATATGTGGGGGTGAAGTTCTTC
>TRBV2|.|TRBJ2-5|few
CASSGLDLETQYF
TGTGCCAGCAGTGGATTGGACTTAGAGACCCAGTACTTC
>TRBV6-2/TRBV6-3|.|TRBJ2-7|.
CASSYSPDYYEQYF
TGTGCCAGCAGTTACTCGCCAGACTACTACGAGCAGTACTTC
>TRBV5-1|.|TRBJ2-1|.
CASSSKSGDNEQFF
TGCGCCAGCAGCTCAAAATCAGGGGACAATGAGCAGTTCTTC
>TRBV11-2|.|TRBJ2-2|.
CASSPTPVRGKDNTGELFF
TGTGCCAGCAGCCCTACGCCGGTCCGGGGGAAGGATAACACCGGGGAGCTGTTTTTT
>TRBV5-1|TRBD1|TRBJ2-7|few
CASSFGTGNGYEQYF
TGCGCCAGCAGCTTTGGGACAGGGAACGGGTACGAGCAGTACTTC
>TRBV20-1|TRBD2|TRBJ2-3|.
CSAAELAGLTDTQYF
TGCAGTGCCGCGGAGCTAGCGGGTCTCACAGATACGCAGTATTTT
>TRBV12-3/TRBV12-4|.|TRBJ2-5|.
CARKETQYF
TGTGCCCGAAAAGAGACCCAGTACTTC
>TRBV5-1|TRBD1|TRBJ2-5|few
CASSLVLSGTAQETQYF
TGCGCCAGCAGCTTGGTGCTTTCGGGGACAGCCCAAGAGACCCAGTACTTC
>TRBV28|TRBD2|TRBJ2-7|.
CASRVGTSVYEQYF
TGTGCCAGCCGAGTGGGGACTAGCGTCTACGAGCAGTACTTC
>TRBV28|.|TRBJ2-5|few
CASSLMAASTQYF
TGTGCCAGCAGTTTGATGGCAGCTTCAACCCAGTACTTC
>TRBV25-1|.|TRBJ2-5|few
CASSEWGKGEETQYF
TGTGCCAGCAGTGAATGGGGCAAGGGGGAAGAGACCCAGTACTTC
>TRBV7-2|TRBD2|TRBJ2-7|.
CASSQTSGDSCEQYF
TGTGCCAGCAGCCAAACTAGCGGGGACTCCTGCGAGCAGTACTTC
>TRBV6-5|.|TRBJ2-5|.
CASSYLDSGNEETQYF
TGTGCCAGCAGTTACTTGGATTCAGGGAACGAAGAGACCCAGTACTTC
>TRBV27|TRBD1|TRBJ2-7|few
CASSSSRDRPFYEQYF
TGTGCCAGCAGTTCTTCCCGGGACAGGCCCTTCTACGAGCAGTACTTC
>TRBV19|.|TRBJ2-3|.
CASSIYGGLNTDTQYF
TGTGCCAGTAGTATATATGGCGGTCTGAACACAGATACGCAGTATTTT
>TRBV7-2|TRBD2|TRBJ2-7|.
CASSLNLAGEQYF
TGTGCCAGCAGCTTAAACCTAGCGGGCGAGCAGTACTTC
>TRBV14|TRBD2|TRBJ2-1|.
CASSRLAVLSYNEQFF
TGTGCCAGCAGCCGCCTAGCGGTCCTCTCCTACAATGAGCAGTTCTTC
>TRBV29-1|TRBD2|TRBJ2-1|few
CSVEDWDGASGSSYNEQFF
TGCAGCGTTGAAGATTGGGATGGGGCTAGCGGGAGCTCCTACAATGAGCAGTTCTTC
>TRBV2|.|TRBJ2-1|few
CASGTVDEQFF
TGTGCCAGCGGTACAGTCGATGAGCAGTTCTTC
>TRBV29-1|TRBD2|TRBJ2-7|.
CSATYISGTPPYEQYF
TGCAGCGCTACCTATATAAGCGGGACTCCCCCCTACGAGCAGTACTTC
>TRBV28|.|TRBJ2-5|many
CASSFFQETQYF
TGTGCCAGCAGCTTCTTCCAAGAGACCCAGTACTTC
>TRBV21-1|.|TRBJ2-7|.
CASSKVGPTYEQYF
TGTGCCAGCAGCAAAGTCGGGCCTACCTACGAGCAGTACTTC
>TRBV24-1|TRBD1|TRBJ2-3|.
CATSDSYYRDRRADTQYF
TGTGCCACCAGTGATTCATACTACCGGGACAGGCGGGCAGATACGCAGTATTTT
>TRBV6-4|.|TRBJ1-6|few
CASSETDNSPLHF
TGTGCCAGCAGCGAAACAGATAATTCACCCCTCCACTTT
>TRBV7-2|.|TRBJ2-3|.
CASSLDGGYQDTQYF
TGTGCCAGCAGCTTAGACGGGGGCTACCAAGATACGCAGTATTTT
>TRBV7-3|.|TRBJ1-2|.
CASSLTIEEGSYTF
TGTGCCAGCAGCTTAACCATCGAGGAAGGTAGCTACACCTTC
>TRBV13|.|TRBJ1-2|.
CASSGRDGYGYTF
TGTGCCAGCAGCGGCCGGGACGGCTATGGCTACACCTTC
>TRBV6-5|.|TRBJ2-7|.
CASSYSGQEQYF
TGTGCCAGCAGTTACTCGGGGCAAGAGCAGTACTTC
>TRBV6-5|TRBD1|TRBJ1-5|few
CASRNRGKGPQHF
TGTGCCAGCAGGAACAGGGGGAAGGGGCCCCAGCATTTT
>TRBV25-1|.|TRBJ1-2|.
CASSDVGKGDRGYTF
TGTGCCAGCAGCGACGTGGGTAAAGGGGATCGTGGCTACACCTTC